Presented here are 28 T cell receptor beta chains from one specimen sequenced in a study of shared clonotypes between healthy human individuals. Clones were sequenced by immunoSEQ multiplex PCR, and TCRdb holds only the in-frame ones, with some missing. The data contain 2 million to 2.5 million clones, roughly 93% of them seen just once; the ten biggest clones take up roughly 0.39%. The source material was naive CD4+ T cells from PBMCs. The subset is: CD45RA+ positively selected. These receptors all stem from a man between 18 and 29 years old in good health. Some clones in this sample may be carry-over from other donors' samples.

Note on this clone: One end of the junction varies from germline; a read error may be responsible. The chain carries TRBV28 and TRBJ2-5; 9 bases agree with TRBD1. This CDR3 has 15 residues. CDR1 and CDR2 (germline): MDHEN, SYDVKM. The chain's CDR3 is CASSLWGQGGETQYF. The CDR3 DNA sequence: TGTGCCAGCAGTCTATGGGGACAGGGAGGAGAGACCCAGTACTTC.

This clone was picked up one time. V is TRBV7-6 and J is TRBJ2-1, with 10 bases fitting TRBD2. The CDR3 spans 18 residues. Germline assignment: CDR1 SGHVS and CDR2 FNYEAQ. The V segment lost 3 bases and the J segment 2 bases; nucleotides outside the gene matches: 10. This CDR3 reads CASSLSGRAGRAYNEQFF. CDR3 nucleotide sequence: TGTGCCAGCAGCTTGAGCGGGAGGGCCGGTAGGGCCTACAATGAGCAGTTCTTC.

The chain couples TRBV9 to TRBJ2-5; D not resolved. V was trimmed by 3 bases and J by 13 bases, leaving 13 bases between them. The germline V gene encodes CDR1 SGDLS and CDR2 YYNGEE. CDR3 length: 11 amino acids. The CDR3 DNA is TGTGCCAGCAGCGCTTCAGGCTCCATGTACTTC. The encoded protein is CASSASGSMYF.

The chain carries TRBV30 and TRBJ1-3, with D unresolved. This CDR3 is built from 12 residues. V was shortened by 3 bases and J by 1 base, with 4 bases between the two germline ends. The germline V gene encodes CDR1 GTSNPN and CDR2 SVGIG (reference sequence). Written as DNA, the CDR3 is TGTGCCTGGAGGGATTCTGGAAACACCATATATTTT. As protein: CAWRDSGNTIYF.

The chain uses TRBV18 and TRBJ2-7, with 14 bases lining up with TRBD2. The CDR3 is 21 amino acids. Germline-derived CDR1 and CDR2 are KGHSH and LQKENI. V lost 3 bases to trimming and J lost 3 bases; unmatched junction nucleotides: 19. CDR3 amino acids: CASSPGTGGGLAGGRFYEQYF. The CDR3 DNA reads TGTGCCAGCTCACCTGGGACAGGGGGTGGACTAGCGGGAGGACGCTTCTACGAGCAGTACTTC.

The V call is TRBV7-9, the J call TRBJ1-3; unclear D gene. The V and J ends lost 5 bases and 0 bases respectively, with 11 bases between them. Germline V gives CDR1 SEHNR, CDR2 FQNEAQ (reference sequence). This CDR3 region has 15 residues. The CDR3 nucleotides are TGTGCCAGCAGCACAACACGCGGCTCTGGAAACACCATATATTTT. Translation gives CASSTTRGSGNTIYF.

The V call is TRBV15, the J call TRBJ2-3; 9 bases agree with TRBD1. CDR3 length: 17 amino acids. The germline CDR1 and CDR2 sequences are LNHNV and YYDKDF (reference sequence). Germline trimming cut 0 bases from V and 5 bases from J; bases unmatched to any gene: 9. The CDR3 DNA is TGTGCCACCAGCAGAGATCTCAACAGGGGGCTTGAAGATACGCAGTATTTT. Protein sequence: CATSRDLNRGLEDTQYF.

In its sample, this clone was seen once. The J gene is TRBJ2-3, the V gene TRBV4-1, with 8 bases fitting TRBD2. Per the germline V gene, CDR1 is MGHRA and CDR2 is YSYEKL. The CDR3 runs 14 residues. J was trimmed by 8 bases and V by 0 bases; bases with no gene match: 4. As DNA, the CDR3 is TGCGCCAGCAGCCAAGATCAGGGACTAGGTACGCAGTATTTT. This sequence encodes CASSQDQGLGTQYF.

The chain combines TRBV6-4 with TRBJ2-5; 8 positions match TRBD2. V trimming: 3 bases; J trimming: 7 bases; junction bases outside the gene matches: 4. Germline V CDR1 and CDR2: MRHNA, SNTAGT. The length of the CDR3 is 13 residues. The CDR3 DNA reads as TGTGCCAGCAGTGAGGGGACTAGTGGGACCCAGTACTTC. Translated: CASSEGTSGTQYF.

Remarks on this clone: The same CDR3 also results from other DNA sequences found in this sample. The V gene is TRBV5-1, the J gene TRBJ2-5; D gene unclear. Germline CDR1 SGHRS, CDR2 YFSETQ. The length of the CDR3 is 14 residues. V dropped 1 base and J dropped 2 bases, with 9 bases sitting between them. The CDR3 DNA follows: TGCGCCAGCAGCTTGCTGGCGACACAAGAGACCCAGTACTTC. Amino acid sequence: CASSLLATQETQYF.

The DNA of the CDR3 is TGTGCCAGCAGCTGGACGGGACAGGGGGGTGATGAAAAACTGTTTTTT. Its translation: CASSWTGQGGDEKLFF. The chain is built from TRBV7-9 and TRBJ1-4; 11 bases map to TRBD1. The CDR3 has 16 residues. V lost 4 bases, J lost 6 bases, and 7 bases stayed unmatched. CDR1 SEHNR and CDR2 FQNEAQ come from the germline V gene (reference sequence).

The chain links TRBV15 to TRBJ2-2; no definite D call. V dropped 1 base and J dropped 7 bases, with 7 bases sitting between them. The germline CDR1 and CDR2 sequences are LNHNV and YYDKDF (reference sequence). This CDR3 has 13 amino acids. DNA of the CDR3: TGTGCCACCAGCAGAGTTTCCTTCGGGGAGCTGTTTTTT. Translation gives CATSRVSFGELFF.

This chain uses TRBV28 with TRBJ1-5, with TRBD1 matching over 7 bases. Germline lookup yields CDR1 MDHEN and CDR2 SYDVKM. This CDR3 is built from 13 residues. The junction had 10 bases not matched to a gene; V was cut back by 8 bases and J by 9 bases. The CDR3: CASGQGVRPPQHF. The CDR3 DNA reads TGTGCCAGCGGTCAGGGGGTCCGCCCGCCCCAGCATTTT.

This chain joins TRBV18 and TRBJ2-6; D not resolved. V lost 6 bases and J 0 bases, leaving 6 bases between the germline ends. CDR3 size: 14 residues. Germline CDR1 is KGHSH and CDR2 is LQKENI. The DNA for the CDR3 is TGTGCCAGCTCTGTCGCCTCTGGGGCCAACGTCCTGACTTTC. Its protein is CASSVASGANVLTF.

The chain combines TRBV19 with TRBJ1-2; TRBD1 might be the D (6 bases). The CDR3 consists of 14 residues. The V end was cut by 7 bases, the J end by 4 bases, with 16 bases between. Germline CDR1 LNHDA, CDR2 SQIVND (reference sequence). The CDR3 protein is CASTATGVVYGYTF. The CDR3 nucleotides are TGTGCCAGTACCGCGACAGGAGTGGTCTATGGCTACACCTTC.

In the case of this clone: The same CDR3 arises from other DNA sequences in this sample as well. V usage is TRBV6-5 and J usage is TRBJ1-2, with D perhaps TRBD1 (5 bases). This CDR3 region has 11 residues. Trimming pared 2 bases from V and 8 bases from J, leaving 6 bases between. The germline V gene has CDR1 MNHEY and CDR2 SVGAGI. CDR3: CASSYRGGYTF. CDR3 DNA: TGTGCCAGCAGTTACAGGGGAGGCTACACCTTC.

V and J are TRBV5-1 and TRBJ1-2; no reliable D call. The V gene lost 4 bases and the J gene lost 3 bases, with 13 bases spanning the gap. Germline V CDR1 and CDR2: SGHRS, YFSETQ. This CDR3 is built from 14 residues. CDR3 DNA sequence: TGCGCCAGCAGCGTGACGGCCCCGGACTATGGCTACACCTTC. Amino acid sequence: CASSVTAPDYGYTF.

The chain links TRBV7-9 to TRBJ1-3; TRBD1 is a possible D gene (6 bases). The V and J ends lost 6 bases and 0 bases respectively, with 12 bases between them. There are 15 residues in the CDR3. The V gene's germline CDR1 is SEHNR and CDR2 FQNEAQ (reference sequence). DNA of the CDR3: TGTGCCAGCAGTGAACAGGGCGGCTCTGGAAACACCATATATTTT. Protein product: CASSEQGGSGNTIYF. The full variable domain, in which reference TRBV7-9 and TRBJ1-3 provide the parts outside the CDR3, is DTGVSQNPRHKITKRGQNVTFRCDPISEHNRLYWYRQTLGQGPEFLTYFQNEAQLEKSRLLSDRFSAERPKGSFSTLEIQRTEQGDSAMYLCASSEQGGSGNTIYFGEGSWLTVV.

The chain is built from TRBV18 and TRBJ1-2; TRBD1 is a possible D gene (6 bases). CDR1 and CDR2 (germline): KGHSH, LQKENI. V dropped 0 bases and J dropped 3 bases, with 8 bases sitting between them. The CDR3 runs 14 residues. The CDR3 region is CASSPPGQDYGYTF. The CDR3 DNA follows: TGTGCCAGCTCACCACCGGGACAAGACTATGGCTACACCTTC.

Only a few counts were recorded for this clone. Other nucleotide sequences from this sample produce the same CDR3. The chain couples TRBV28 to TRBJ1-1; D may be TRBD1 (6 bases). The V gene's germline CDR1 is MDHEN and CDR2 SYDVKM. The CDR3 runs 12 residues. V lost 6 bases, J lost 1 base, and 6 bases lay in between. CDR3 sequence: CASRDRNTEAFF. The CDR3 nucleotides read TGTGCCAGCAGGGACAGGAACACTGAAGCTTTCTTT.

This chain uses TRBV7-9 with TRBJ1-2, with a possible D match to TRBD1 (5 bases). The CDR3 has 14 amino acids. Trimming took off 5 bases at V and 10 bases at J, with 20 bases between the two ends. Germline V gene sequence: CDR1 SEHNR, CDR2 FQNEAQ (reference sequence). CDR3 nucleotide sequence: TGTGCCAGCAGCCCGCCGGGGCGGCCCCCGTCCTACACCTTC. It codes for CASSPPGRPPSYTF.

The rearrangement uses TRBV6-5 and TRBJ2-1; tentatively, D is TRBD2 (6 bases). CDR3 size: 12 residues. Trimming took off 6 bases at V and 9 bases at J, with 12 bases between the two ends. From germline, CDR1 is MNHEY and CDR2 SVGAGI. The CDR3 nucleotides read TGTGCCAGCAGCTCGACTAGGGGTGAGCAGTTCTTC. This gives the protein CASSSTRGEQFF.

A single count supports this clone. This chain connects TRBV4-1 to TRBJ2-1, with 14 bases matching TRBD2. The CDR3 covers 17 residues. Germline-derived CDR1 and CDR2 are MGHRA and YSYEKL. After removal of 2 bases from V and 5 bases from J, the junction contained 5 bases not matched to a gene. CDR3 sequence: CASSQRSGLAGDNEQFF. The CDR3 DNA follows: TGCGCCAGCAGCCAAAGATCGGGACTAGCGGGAGACAATGAGCAGTTCTTC.

V usage is TRBV25-1 and J usage is TRBJ1-2; D gene unclear. Between the trimmed V and J ends, which lost 4 bases and 8 bases, there was a span of 17 bases. This CDR3 region has 14 residues. Looked up from germline, CDR1 is MGHDK and CDR2 is SYGVNS. The CDR3, as DNA: TGTGCCAGCAGTGGCAGTGGGCTAGCGTGGGGCTACACCTTC. This encodes CASSGSGLAWGYTF.

V and J are TRBV5-4 and TRBJ1-1, with no clear D. There are 13 residues in the CDR3. V dropped 3 bases and J dropped 4 bases, with 10 bases sitting between them. Germline assignment: CDR1 SGHNT and CDR2 YYREEE (reference sequence). CDR3 in amino acids: CASSYTPGTEAFF. The DNA for the CDR3 is TGTGCCAGCAGCTACACCCCCGGCACTGAAGCTTTCTTT.

The chain carries TRBV5-1 and TRBJ2-2; possibly TRBD2 for D (5 bases). V lost 0 bases and J 1 base, leaving 10 bases between the germline ends. The germline V gene encodes CDR1 SGHRS and CDR2 YFSETQ. This CDR3 has 16 residues. The CDR3 reads CASSLGERKNTGELFF. CDR3 nucleotide sequence: TGCGCCAGCAGCTTGGGGGAGCGGAAGAACACCGGGGAGCTGTTTTTT.

CDR3 in DNA: TGTGCCAGCAGCTTGTTGACAGAAGAGACCCAGTACTTC. Its protein product is CASSLLTEETQYF. The rearrangement joins TRBV5-6 to TRBJ2-5, with a tentative D call TRBD1 (5 bases). This CDR3 has 13 residues. Trimming shortened V by 1 base and J by 3 bases, and 7 bases separated the two germline ends. The germline CDR1 and CDR2 sequences are SGHDT and YYEEEE.

The chain recombines TRBV15 with TRBJ2-5, with 7 nucleotides matching TRBD1. The V gene end was trimmed by 5 bases and the J gene end by 1 base; junction bases not matched to a gene: 4. The germline CDR1 and CDR2 sequences are LNHNV and YYDKDF (reference sequence). The CDR3 has 14 residues. The CDR3 DNA is TGTGCCACCAGCGCCCGGACAGGCCAAGAGACCCAGTACTTC. Protein sequence: CATSARTGQETQYF.